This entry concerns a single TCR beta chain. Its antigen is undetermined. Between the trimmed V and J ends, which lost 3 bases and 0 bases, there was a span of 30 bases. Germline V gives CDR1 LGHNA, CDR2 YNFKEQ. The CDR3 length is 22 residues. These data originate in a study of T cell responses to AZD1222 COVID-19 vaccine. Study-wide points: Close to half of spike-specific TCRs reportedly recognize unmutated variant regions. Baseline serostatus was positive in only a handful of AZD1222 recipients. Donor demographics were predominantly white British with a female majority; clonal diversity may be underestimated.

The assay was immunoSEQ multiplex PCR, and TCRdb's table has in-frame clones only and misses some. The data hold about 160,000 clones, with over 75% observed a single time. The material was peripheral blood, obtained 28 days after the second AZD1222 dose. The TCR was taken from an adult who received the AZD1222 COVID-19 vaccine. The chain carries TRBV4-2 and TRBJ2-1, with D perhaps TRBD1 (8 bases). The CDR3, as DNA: TGTGCCAGCAGCCACCGGGGGGAAAGGACAGGGAAGGGAGCCAGCTCCTACAATGAGCAGTTCTTC. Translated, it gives CASSHRGERTGKGASSYNEQFF.